This T cell receptor (beta chain) was sequenced for a study of cytotoxic CD8 clonotypes in ibrutinib-treated CLL. Study overall: Mean yields were approximately 270,000 productive templates and around 98,000 productive rearrangements per sample.

Germline V CDR1 and CDR2: SGHVS, FQNEAQ. Trimming removed 5 bases from V and 7 bases from J; junction bases left unmatched: 6. The CDR3 length is 13 residues. Targeted sequencing depth ranged from 1 in 200,000 to 1 in 1 million T cells. Generated by immunoSEQ multiplex PCR, the TCRdb table keeps only in-frame clones and is missing some. The sample has 300,000 to 350,000 clones; roughly 79% are singletons. The specimen was PBMCs, collected before ibrutinib treatment. The chain uses TRBV7-8 and TRBJ2-3, with 7 bases identical to TRBD1. The TCR sequence derives from a human donor with chronic lymphocytic leukemia. CDR3 sequence (DNA): TGTGCCAGCAGCCCTCAGGGGGATCATACGCAGTATTTT. This gives the protein CASSPQGDHTQYF.